Below, 12 T cell receptor beta chains from the same sample are listed, as sequenced in a study of cytomegalovirus exposure and HLA in healthy donors. PCR was performed using 60 Vbeta and 13 Jbeta primers. Generated by immunoSEQ multiplex PCR, the TCRdb table keeps only in-frame clones and is missing some. The sample includes roughly 62,000 clones. Sequenced material: PBMCs. The origin of the receptors is a male donor in good health and CMV-seronegative.

This rearrangement joins TRBV2 to TRBJ2-5, with 9 positions matching TRBD2. CDR1 is SNHLY, CDR2 FYNNEI, per germline. CDR3 length equals 16 residues. Trimming cost V 11 bases and J 4 bases; bases outside gene matches: 17. CDR3 sequence: CAGLGARGGVGETQYF. The CDR3 DNA reads as TGTGCCGGTTTAGGAGCGCGGGGGGGTGTGGGAGAGACCCAGTACTTC.

J is TRBJ2-5 and V is TRBV11-2; perhaps TRBD1 as D (6 bases). V was clipped by 2 bases and J by 5 bases, with 12 bases between them. Per germline, CDR1 SGHAT and CDR2 FQNNGV. CDR3 length: 14 residues. The DNA of the CDR3 is TGTGCCAGCAGCTTATCAGTCACAGGGGAGACCCAGTACTTC. Its translation is CASSLSVTGETQYF.

The chain couples TRBV5-1 to TRBJ2-5, with TRBD2 matching over 15 bases. Trimming took 5 bases from V and 5 from J; bases not matched to a gene: 4. The germline V gene has CDR1 SGHRS and CDR2 YFSETQ. The CDR3 has 15 amino acids. The CDR3 nucleotides read TGCGCCAGCAGTACCGGGACTAGCGGGGGGGAGACCCAGTACTTC. It codes for CASSTGTSGGETQYF.

The genes are TRBV11-2 and TRBJ2-1; D possibly corresponds to TRBD2 (6 bases). The ends were cut back, 5 bases at V and 0 bases at J, with 11 bases in the middle. Germline V gene lookup returns CDR1 SGHAT and CDR2 FQNNGV. This CDR3 is built from 15 residues. This CDR3 reads CASSERVSSYNEQFF. The CDR3 DNA reads TGTGCCAGCAGCGAGCGGGTAAGCTCCTACAATGAGCAGTTCTTC.

This sequence joins TRBV29-1 and TRBJ1-1, with TRBD1 matching over 9 bases. Germline V CDR1 and CDR2: SQVTM, ANQGSEA. The trim removed 7 bases at V and 3 bases at J, leaving 6 bases unmatched. CDR3 size: 13 residues. This chain's CDR3 is CSAGTGRDTEAFF. The DNA of the CDR3 is TGCAGCGCTGGGACAGGGAGAGACACTGAAGCTTTCTTT.

V gene TRBV30 combines with J gene TRBJ1-5, with D possibly matching TRBD1 (6 bases). Trimming shortened V by 2 bases and J by 4 bases, and 9 bases separated the two germline ends. Germline V CDR1 and CDR2: GTSNPN, SVGIG (reference sequence). There are 13 residues in the CDR3. CDR3 DNA: TGTGCCTGGAGTCGACAGGCTAATCAGCCCCAGCATTTT. Translation gives CAWSRQANQPQHF.

Points on this clone: One end of the junction is discordant with germline, which a read error may explain. The genes are TRBV5-4 and TRBJ2-7; no definite D call. The CDR3 totals 11 residues. Per the germline V gene, CDR1 is SGHNT and CDR2 is YYREEE (reference sequence). CDR3 bases: TGTGCCAGAAGCTCCACCTACGAGCAGTACTTC. This codes for CARSSTYEQYF.

This chain links TRBV18 with TRBJ2-5, with D perhaps matching TRBD1 (6 bases). The length of the CDR3 is 15 residues. Looked up from germline, CDR1 is KGHSH and CDR2 is LQKENI. Trimming removed 6 bases at V and 2 bases at J, with 16 bases between. The CDR3 nucleotides are TGTGCCAGCTCGCCTGGACAGCCTCGACAAGAGACCCAGTACTTC. Its translation is CASSPGQPRQETQYF.

The J gene is TRBJ1-2, the V gene TRBV12-5; 11 bases match TRBD1. Germline V gene lookup returns CDR1 LGHNT and CDR2 FRNRAP. V lost 3 bases, J lost 8 bases, and 5 bases stayed unmatched. The CDR3 covers 14 residues. CDR3 bases: TGTGCTAGTGGTTTAGGACAGGGGGCGACCGGCTACACCTTC. Protein: CASGLGQGATGYTF. The whole variable domain, filled in from reference TRBV12-5 and TRBJ1-2, reads DARVTQTPRHKVTEMGQEVTMRCQPILGHNTVFWYRQTMMQGLELLAYFRNRAPLDDSGMPKDRFSAEMPDATLATLKIQPSEPRDSAVYFCASGLGQGATGYTFGSGTRLTVV.

The chain uses TRBV5-1 and TRBJ2-2; perhaps TRBD2 as D (6 bases). The germline gives CDR1 SGHRS, CDR2 YFSETQ. CDR3 length equals 14 residues. Trimming took off 5 bases at V and 6 bases at J, with 14 bases between the two ends. For the CDR3, the DNA is TGCGCCAGCAGTTCGGGAGAGGTCCCCGGGGAGCTGTTTTTT. Translated, it gives CASSSGEVPGELFF.

The chain joins TRBV28 to TRBJ1-1; D is unclear. CDR1 and CDR2 from the germline V gene are MDHEN and SYDVKM. Trimming stripped 7 bases from V and 1 base from J, with 10 bases between. This CDR3 is 13 amino acids long. In DNA form, the CDR3 reads TGTGCCAGCATACAGCCCCCGAACACTGAAGCTTTCTTT. It yields the protein CASIQPPNTEAFF. The full variable domain, with the rest looked up from reference TRBV28 and TRBJ1-1, is DVKVTQSSRYLVKRTGEKVFLECVQDMDHENMFWYRQDPGLGLRLIYFSYDVKMKEKGDIPEGYSVSREKKERFSLILESASTNQTSMYLCASIQPPNTEAFFGQGTRLTVV.

V gene TRBV5-1 combines with J gene TRBJ2-7; TRBD2 might be the D (6 bases). Deletions cut 0 bases from V and 4 bases from J, with 14 bases between. The CDR3 is 15 residues long. Germline lookup yields CDR1 SGHRS and CDR2 YFSETQ. As DNA, the CDR3 is TGCGCCAGCAGCTTGGTGAGGTCGGGGGTATACGAGCAGTACTTC. Protein sequence: CASSLVRSGVYEQYF. Using reference TRBV5-1 and TRBJ2-7 for the parts outside the CDR3, the full variable domain is KAGVTQTPRYLIKTRGQQVTLSCSPISGHRSVSWYQQTPGQGLQFLFEYFSETQRNKGNFPGRFSGRQFSNSRSEMNVSTLELGDSALYLCASSLVRSGVYEQYFGPGTRLTVT.